One sample yielded the 27 T cell receptor beta chains listed below, sequenced in a study of cytomegalovirus exposure and HLA in healthy donors. PCR used 60 Vbeta primers and 13 Jbeta primers. This table comes from immunoSEQ multiplex PCR, and its TCRdb copy is limited to in-frame clones, with some not included. The repertoire holds roughly 120,000 clones, around 84% seen once, with more than 20% in the top ten. Material: PBMCs. These receptors were obtained from a man aged 30 to 39 in good health and CMV-seropositive.

This chain links TRBV5-1 with TRBJ2-4; D is perhaps TRBD1 (5 bases). The CDR3 covers 16 residues. Germline V gene sequence: CDR1 SGHRS, CDR2 YFSETQ. V lost 3 bases, J lost 0 bases, and 13 bases lay in between. CDR3 nucleotide sequence: TGCGCCAGCAGCTCGGACACCGACCTAGCCAAAAACATTCAGTACTTC. Its protein product is CASSSDTDLAKNIQYF.

This clone was observed a handful of times. The V call is TRBV11-3, the J call TRBJ2-5, with D perhaps TRBD2 (6 bases). Per germline, CDR1 SGHNT and CDR2 YENEEA. The CDR3 length is 15 residues. V was cut by 2 bases and J by 1 base, with 11 bases left in between. CDR3 residues: CASSLTGVTQETQYF. In DNA form, the CDR3 reads TGTGCCAGCAGCTTAACGGGAGTAACCCAAGAGACCCAGTACTTC.

In DNA form, the CDR3 reads TGCGCCAGCAGCCCTACCAGGGCCCGGAGCTCCTACGAGCAGTACTTC. The encoded protein is CASSPTRARSSYEQYF. The gene calls are TRBV4-1 and TRBJ2-7; weak D call: TRBD1 (5 bases). V lost 4 bases and J 0 bases, leaving 16 bases between the germline ends. CDR3 length: 16 residues. Per the germline V gene, CDR1 is MGHRA and CDR2 is YSYEKL.

The chain has TRBV5-1 and TRBJ1-1; perhaps TRBD1 as D (6 bases). The CDR3 runs to 14 residues. Trimming cost V 4 bases and J 3 bases, with 13 bases left between them. Germline V lookup: CDR1 SGHRS, CDR2 YFSETQ. The CDR3 sequence is CASSKGSGDTEAFF. CDR3 DNA: TGCGCCAGCAGCAAAGGATCAGGGGACACTGAAGCTTTCTTT.

The table lists this clone with a count of one. This chain connects TRBV11-2 to TRBJ1-5, with a weak D call TRBD1 (5 bases). Trimming left V 0 bases short and J 0 bases short, with 12 bases between. CDR3 length: 17 residues. Germline V gene data show CDR1 as SGHAT and CDR2 as FQNNGV. The CDR3 sequence is CASSLDYTGSSNQPQHF. The CDR3 DNA sequence: TGTGCCAGCAGCTTAGATTACACAGGTAGTAGCAATCAGCCCCAGCATTTT.

The gene calls are TRBV13 and TRBJ2-2; TRBD1 agrees at 11 bases. Trimming took 3 bases from V and 5 from J; bases not matched to a gene: 11. The CDR3 runs to 18 residues. Germline V CDR1 and CDR2: PRHDT, FYEKMQ (reference sequence). The CDR3 region is CASSFRLGTGGRTGELFF. CDR3 DNA: TGTGCCAGCAGCTTCCGCCTCGGGACAGGGGGGAGAACCGGGGAGCTGTTTTTT.

V gene TRBV30 combines with J gene TRBJ2-1, with 12 bases fitting TRBD2. V gave up 0 bases and J gave up 8 bases; unmatched junction bases: 5. Germline CDR1 and CDR2: GTSNPN and SVGIG (reference sequence). The CDR3 covers 15 residues. CDR3 bases: TGTGCCTGGAGTGTCCTTGCTAGCGGGGGGGATGAGCAGTTCTTC. Translating gives CAWSVLASGGDEQFF.

This chain uses TRBV5-1 with TRBJ2-7; weak D call: TRBD1 (5 bases). Germline V gene lookup returns CDR1 SGHRS and CDR2 YFSETQ. V was shortened by 0 bases and J by 3 bases, with 13 bases between the two germline ends. The CDR3 has 15 amino acids. CDR3 residues: CASSLDQGLFYEQYF. CDR3 in DNA: TGCGCCAGCAGCTTGGACCAGGGCCTTTTCTACGAGCAGTACTTC. Using reference TRBV5-1 and TRBJ2-7 for the parts outside the CDR3, the full variable domain is KAGVTQTPRYLIKTRGQQVTLSCSPISGHRSVSWYQQTPGQGLQFLFEYFSETQRNKGNFPGRFSGRQFSNSRSEMNVSTLELGDSALYLCASSLDQGLFYEQYFGPGTRLTVT.

The chain has TRBV5-1 and TRBJ1-4, with D perhaps TRBD1 (5 bases). CDR3 length equals 15 residues. The ends were cut back, 4 bases at V and 3 bases at J, with 13 bases in the middle. Germline CDR1 reads SGHRS; CDR2 reads YFSETQ. CDR3 in DNA: TGCGCCAGCAGCCCAGGAGACAGTCCTAATGAAAAACTGTTTTTT. Residues: CASSPGDSPNEKLFF.

The sample holds a few counts of this clone. The V call is TRBV5-6, the J call TRBJ2-7; D possibly corresponds to TRBD2 (6 bases). The CDR3 consists of 14 residues. The V gene lost 4 bases and the J gene lost 1 base, with 12 bases spanning the gap. Germline values: CDR1 SGHDT, CDR2 YYEEEE. CDR3 nucleotides: TGTGCCAGCAGCACGGGACTGAGGTCCTACGAGCAGTACTTC. This encodes CASSTGLRSYEQYF.

The rearrangement joins TRBV29-1 to TRBJ2-2, with TRBD1 matching over 8 bases. Trimming at V came to 6 bases and at J to 6 bases, leaving 3 bases not matched to a gene. Looked up from germline, CDR1 is SQVTM and CDR2 is ANQGSEA. The CDR3 has 12 residues. CDR3 DNA sequence: TGCAGCGTACAGGGGGATCCCGGGGAGCTGTTTTTT. Translated: CSVQGDPGELFF.

This chain connects TRBV10-3 to TRBJ2-6; D not resolved. CDR1 is ENHRY and CDR2 is SYGVKD in the germline V gene. The CDR3 totals 17 residues. V lost 4 bases and J 0 bases, leaving 13 bases between the germline ends. The CDR3 coding sequence is TGTGCCATCAGTGTTCAGGCTCTCCTCTCTGGGGCCAACGTCCTGACTTTC. Translation gives CAISVQALLSGANVLTF.

Regarding this clone: Other DNA sequences in this sample translate to the same CDR3. The chain employs TRBV28 and TRBJ2-7; D remains unclear. The germline gives CDR1 MDHEN, CDR2 SYDVKM. The CDR3 is 12 residues long. Trimming took 1 base from V and 4 from J, leaving 5 bases between them. Written as DNA, the CDR3 is TGTGCCAGCAGTTTATCCGGGTACGAGCAGTACTTC. The encoded protein is CASSLSGYEQYF. Combining the CDR3 with reference TRBV28 and TRBJ2-7 gives the whole variable domain DVKVTQSSRYLVKRTGEKVFLECVQDMDHENMFWYRQDPGLGLRLIYFSYDVKMKEKGDIPEGYSVSREKKERFSLILESASTNQTSMYLCASSLSGYEQYFGPGTRLTVT.

The chain joins TRBV18 to TRBJ2-5; the D gene is possibly TRBD1 (5 bases). Per germline, CDR1 KGHSH and CDR2 LQKENI. This CDR3 contains 16 residues. V was clipped by 3 bases and J by 8 bases, with 22 bases between them. CDR3: CASSPTEQAHGGTQYF. In nucleotides, the CDR3 is TGTGCCAGCTCACCCACGGAACAGGCCCACGGTGGTACCCAGTACTTC.

The gene calls are TRBV9 and TRBJ2-7, with D possibly being TRBD1 (5 bases). Germline V gives CDR1 SGDLS, CDR2 YYNGEE. Trimming stripped 4 bases from V and 3 bases from J, with 17 bases between. The CDR3 contains 15 residues. DNA for the CDR3: TGTGCCAGCAGCTACGGATTGGACATCGACTACGAGCAGTACTTC. Protein sequence: CASSYGLDIDYEQYF.

This chain links TRBV5-1 with TRBJ2-5; TRBD2 matches at 14 bases. CDR1 is SGHRS and CDR2 is YFSETQ in the germline V gene. Trimming took 5 bases from V and 2 from J; bases not matched to a gene: 5. CDR3 size: 16 residues. The CDR3 protein is CASRDRLAGGQETQYF. The DNA of the CDR3 is TGCGCCAGCAGAGACAGACTAGCGGGAGGGCAAGAGACCCAGTACTTC.

For the CDR3, the DNA is TGTGCCAGCAGCTCCCTGGACAGGGCCCCTTATGGCTACACCTTC. Encoded protein: CASSSLDRAPYGYTF. This chain uses TRBV7-9 with TRBJ1-2; 8 bases agree with TRBD1. Germline assignment: CDR1 SEHNR and CDR2 FQNEAQ (reference sequence). This CDR3 has 15 residues. V lost 4 bases, J lost 5 bases, and 9 bases stayed unmatched. Full variable domain (remainder filled in from reference TRBV7-9 and TRBJ1-2): DTGVSQNPRHKITKRGQNVTFRCDPISEHNRLYWYRQTLGQGPEFLTYFQNEAQLEKSRLLSDRFSAERPKGSFSTLEIQRTEQGDSAMYLCASSSLDRAPYGYTFGSGTRLTVV.

Only one count was recorded for this clone. The chain has TRBV11-3 and TRBJ2-2, with a tentative D call TRBD2 (5 bases). Germline lookup yields CDR1 SGHNT and CDR2 YENEEA. V was trimmed by 0 bases and J by 5 bases, leaving 10 bases between them. The CDR3 runs 15 residues. The CDR3 protein is CASSLERAVTGELFF. The CDR3 DNA is TGTGCCAGCAGCTTAGAAAGAGCGGTTACCGGGGAGCTGTTTTTT.

This clone was counted a single time. The chain has TRBV28 and TRBJ2-3; D possibly corresponds to TRBD2 (6 bases). V shed 8 bases and J shed 10 bases, with 28 bases lying between them. This CDR3 has 16 residues. Germline-derived CDR1 and CDR2 are MDHEN and SYDVKM. CDR3 amino acids: CASGAVGGDVPIAQYF. In nucleotides, the CDR3 is TGTGCCAGCGGGGCCGTTGGAGGGGACGTGCCGATAGCGCAGTATTTT.

This chain connects TRBV5-1 to TRBJ1-3; D not certain. Germline V lookup: CDR1 SGHRS, CDR2 YFSETQ. The CDR3 has 15 amino acids. V was cut by 6 bases and J by 0 bases, with 13 bases left in between. As DNA, the CDR3 is TGCGCCAGCACGCTCGTCGGGAACTCTGGAAACACCATATATTTT. As protein: CASTLVGNSGNTIYF.

The rearrangement links TRBV29-1 to TRBJ2-1; D gene uncertain. The CDR3 has 15 amino acids. CDR1 and CDR2 (germline): SQVTM, ANQGSEA. V lost 0 bases to trimming and J lost 3 bases, with 12 bases between them. This CDR3 reads CSVEDFVRVYNEQFF. The CDR3, as DNA: TGCAGCGTTGAAGATTTCGTCCGGGTCTACAATGAGCAGTTCTTC.

The chain is built from TRBV2 and TRBJ1-4; 9 bases match TRBD1. V shed 6 bases and J 5 bases; nucleotides not matched to a gene: 4. Germline V CDR1 and CDR2: SNHLY, FYNNEI. The CDR3 has 14 amino acids. The CDR3 coding sequence is TGTGCCAGCAGCGCCGGGACAGGGAATGAAAAACTGTTTTTT. It encodes CASSAGTGNEKLFF.

This chain links TRBV5-6 with TRBJ2-2, with D perhaps matching TRBD1 (6 bases). The CDR3 is 15 amino acids. The V end was cut by 0 bases, the J end by 5 bases, with 11 bases between. Per the germline V gene, CDR1 is SGHDT and CDR2 is YYEEEE. CDR3 amino acids: CASSLGGPGTGELFF. In nucleotides, the CDR3 is TGTGCCAGCAGCTTGGGGGGGCCTGGGACCGGGGAGCTGTTTTTT.

The chain combines TRBV9 with TRBJ2-2, with a possible D match to TRBD2 (6 bases). The germline gives CDR1 SGDLS, CDR2 YYNGEE. V was shortened by 2 bases and J by 2 bases, with 16 bases between the two germline ends. The CDR3 has 17 residues. The chain's CDR3 is CASSVTSGSGNTGELFF. As DNA, the CDR3 is TGTGCCAGCAGCGTTACCTCCGGGAGTGGCAACACCGGGGAGCTGTTTTTT.

The V gene is TRBV7-9, the J gene TRBJ1-1; D call uncertain. CDR3 length equals 10 residues. Trimming removed 3 bases from V and 6 bases from J, with 2 bases in between. The germline CDR1 and CDR2 sequences are SEHNR and FQNEAQ (reference sequence). This chain's CDR3 is CASSFSEAFF. CDR3 DNA: TGTGCCAGCAGCTTCTCTGAAGCTTTCTTT.

CDR3: CASSRSGSMGETQYF. CDR3 nucleotide sequence: TGTGCCAGCAGCCGGAGCGGGAGCATGGGAGAGACCCAGTACTTC. The chain has TRBV6-5 and TRBJ2-5, with 8 positions matching TRBD2. The CDR3 runs to 15 residues. In germline, CDR1 is MNHEY, CDR2 SVGAGI. Trimming at V came to 6 bases and at J to 4 bases, leaving 10 bases not matched to a gene.

V gene TRBV7-2 combines with J gene TRBJ2-3; possible D gene TRBD1, 5 bases. Germline CDR1 SGHTA, CDR2 FQGNSA. The CDR3 contains 14 residues. The V and J ends lost 2 bases and 2 bases respectively, with 8 bases between them. The CDR3 DNA follows: TGTGCCAGCAGCTTAAGACAGAACACAGATACGCAGTATTTT. It specifies CASSLRQNTDTQYF.